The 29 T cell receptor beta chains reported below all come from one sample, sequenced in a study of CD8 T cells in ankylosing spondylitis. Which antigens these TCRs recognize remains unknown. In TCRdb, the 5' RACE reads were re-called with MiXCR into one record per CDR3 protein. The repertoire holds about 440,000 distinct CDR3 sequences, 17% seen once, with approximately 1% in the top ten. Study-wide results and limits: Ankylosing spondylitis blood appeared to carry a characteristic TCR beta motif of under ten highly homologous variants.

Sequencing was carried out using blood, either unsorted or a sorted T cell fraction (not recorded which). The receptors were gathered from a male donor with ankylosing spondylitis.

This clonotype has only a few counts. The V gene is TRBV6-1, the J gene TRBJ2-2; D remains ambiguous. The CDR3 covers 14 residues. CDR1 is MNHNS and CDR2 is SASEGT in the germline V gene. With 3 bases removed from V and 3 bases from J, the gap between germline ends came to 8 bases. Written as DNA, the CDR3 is TGTGCCAGCAGTGAGGTCAAATACACCGGGGAGCTGTTTTTT. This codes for CASSEVKYTGELFF.

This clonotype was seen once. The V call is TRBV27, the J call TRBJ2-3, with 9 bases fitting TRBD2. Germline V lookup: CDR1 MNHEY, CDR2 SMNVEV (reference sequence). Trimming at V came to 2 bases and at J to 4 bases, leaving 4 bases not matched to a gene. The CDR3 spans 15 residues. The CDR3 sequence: CASSLSSGRSDTQYF. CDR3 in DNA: TGTGCCAGCAGTTTAAGTAGCGGGAGATCAGATACGCAGTATTTT.

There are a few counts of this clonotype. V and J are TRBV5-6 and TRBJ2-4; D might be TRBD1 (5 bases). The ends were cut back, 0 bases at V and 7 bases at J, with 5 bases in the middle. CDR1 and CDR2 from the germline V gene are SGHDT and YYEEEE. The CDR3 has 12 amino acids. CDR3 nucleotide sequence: TGTGCCAGCAGCTTGGAGGGGAACATTCAGTACTTC. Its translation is CASSLEGNIQYF.

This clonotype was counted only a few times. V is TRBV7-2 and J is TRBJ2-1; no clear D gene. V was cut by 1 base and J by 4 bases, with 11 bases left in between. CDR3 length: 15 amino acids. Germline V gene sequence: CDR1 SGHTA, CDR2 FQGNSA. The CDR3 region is CASSLVRRSYNEQFF. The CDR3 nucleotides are TGTGCCAGCAGCTTAGTACGTCGATCGTACAATGAGCAGTTCTTC.

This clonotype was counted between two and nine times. The CDR3 DNA follows: TGTGCCAGCAGTGAAAGATTAGGCGGGAGTCCTCAGTTCTTC. Translated, it gives CASSERLGGSPQFF. The chain recombines TRBV25-1 with TRBJ2-1, with 7 bases lining up with TRBD2. The CDR3 has 14 amino acids. The germline gives CDR1 MGHDK, CDR2 SYGVNS. V trimming: 2 bases; J trimming: 13 bases; junction bases outside the gene matches: 11.

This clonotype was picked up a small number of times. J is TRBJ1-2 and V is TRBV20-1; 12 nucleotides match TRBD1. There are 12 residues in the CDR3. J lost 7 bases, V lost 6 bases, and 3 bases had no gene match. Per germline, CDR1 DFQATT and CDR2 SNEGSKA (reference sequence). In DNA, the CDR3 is TGCAGTGCAGGGACAGGGGGCTTTGGCTACACCTTC. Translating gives CSAGTGGFGYTF.

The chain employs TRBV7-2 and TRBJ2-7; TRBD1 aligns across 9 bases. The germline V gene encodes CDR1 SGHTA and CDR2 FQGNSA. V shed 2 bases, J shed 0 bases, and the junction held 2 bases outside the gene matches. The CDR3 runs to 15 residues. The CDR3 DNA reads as TGTGCCAGCAGCTTAAGGACAGGGGTCTCCTACGAGCAGTACTTC. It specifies CASSLRTGVSYEQYF. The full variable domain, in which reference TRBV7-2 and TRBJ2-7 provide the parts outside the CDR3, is GAGVSQSPSNKVTEKGKDVELRCDPISGHTALYWYRQSLGQGLEFLIYFQGNSAPDKSGLPSDRFSAERTGGSVSTLTIQRTQQEDSAVYLCASSLRTGVSYEQYFGPGTRLTVT.

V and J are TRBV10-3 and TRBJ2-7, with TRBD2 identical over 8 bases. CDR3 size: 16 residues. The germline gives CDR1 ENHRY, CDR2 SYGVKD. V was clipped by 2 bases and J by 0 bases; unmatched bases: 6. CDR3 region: CAISEPGGGNSYEQYF. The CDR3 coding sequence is TGTGCCATCAGTGAGCCGGGCGGGGGGAACTCCTACGAGCAGTACTTC.

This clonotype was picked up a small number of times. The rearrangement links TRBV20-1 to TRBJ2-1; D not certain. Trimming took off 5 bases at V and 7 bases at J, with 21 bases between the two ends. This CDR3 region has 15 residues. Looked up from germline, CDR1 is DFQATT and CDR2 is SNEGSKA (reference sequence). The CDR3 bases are TGCAGTGCTGGGGAAGCGAGAAGGATCTATAATGAGCAGTTCTTC. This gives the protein CSAGEARRIYNEQFF.

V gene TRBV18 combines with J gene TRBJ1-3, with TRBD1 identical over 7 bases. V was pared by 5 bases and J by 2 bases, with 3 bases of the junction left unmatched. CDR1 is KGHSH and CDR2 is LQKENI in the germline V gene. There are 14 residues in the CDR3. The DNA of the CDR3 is TGTGCCAGCTCATCGACAGGGACTGGAAACACCATATATTTT. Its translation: CASSSTGTGNTIYF.

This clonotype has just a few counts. The CDR3 DNA sequence: TGTGCCAGCTCACCGATAATACAGCTCTCCTACAATGAGCAGTTCTTC. Its protein is CASSPIIQLSYNEQFF. The gene calls are TRBV18 and TRBJ2-1; D ambiguous. Germline lookup yields CDR1 KGHSH and CDR2 LQKENI. This CDR3 contains 16 residues. Trimming shortened V by 3 bases and J by 0 bases, and 12 bases separated the two germline ends.

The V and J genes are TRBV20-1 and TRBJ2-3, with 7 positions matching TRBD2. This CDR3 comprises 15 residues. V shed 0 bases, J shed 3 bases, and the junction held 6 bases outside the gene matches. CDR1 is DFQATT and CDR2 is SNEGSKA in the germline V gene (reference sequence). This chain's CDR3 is CSARDLGGRTDTQYF. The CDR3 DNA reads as TGCAGTGCTAGAGATCTGGGGGGGAGGACAGATACGCAGTATTTT.

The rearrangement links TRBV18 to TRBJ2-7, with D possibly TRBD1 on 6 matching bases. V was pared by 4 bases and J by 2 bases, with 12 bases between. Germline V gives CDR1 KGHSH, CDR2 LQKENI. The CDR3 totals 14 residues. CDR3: CASSLGQQTYEQYF. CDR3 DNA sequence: TGTGCCAGCTCACTTGGACAGCAAACCTACGAGCAGTACTTC.

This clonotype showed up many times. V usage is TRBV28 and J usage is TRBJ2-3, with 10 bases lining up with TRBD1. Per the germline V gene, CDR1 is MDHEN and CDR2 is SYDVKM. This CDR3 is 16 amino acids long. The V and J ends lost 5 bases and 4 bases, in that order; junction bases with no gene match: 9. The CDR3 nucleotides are TGTGCCAGCAGTGCACCGGGACAGGGGATAGCAGATACGCAGTATTTT. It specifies CASSAPGQGIADTQYF.

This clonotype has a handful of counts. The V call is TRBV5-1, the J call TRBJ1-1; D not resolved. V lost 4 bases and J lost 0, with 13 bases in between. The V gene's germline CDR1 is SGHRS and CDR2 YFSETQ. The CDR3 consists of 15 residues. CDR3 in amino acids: CASSPRSSVNTEAFF. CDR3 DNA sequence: TGCGCCAGCAGCCCCAGATCATCAGTGAACACTGAAGCTTTCTTT.

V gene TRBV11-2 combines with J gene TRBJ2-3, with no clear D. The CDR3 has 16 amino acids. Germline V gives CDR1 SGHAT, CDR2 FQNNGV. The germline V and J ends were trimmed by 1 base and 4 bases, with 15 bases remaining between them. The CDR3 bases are TGTGCCAGCAGCTTAGGGGCCCAGAGTTTATCAGATACGCAGTATTTT. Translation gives CASSLGAQSLSDTQYF.

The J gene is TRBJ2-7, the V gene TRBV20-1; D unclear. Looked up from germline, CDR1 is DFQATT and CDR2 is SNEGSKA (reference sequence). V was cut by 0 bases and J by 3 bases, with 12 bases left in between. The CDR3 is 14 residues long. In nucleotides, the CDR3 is TGCAGTGCTAGAGATCCCGCGCCTATCTACGAGCAGTACTTC. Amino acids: CSARDPAPIYEQYF.

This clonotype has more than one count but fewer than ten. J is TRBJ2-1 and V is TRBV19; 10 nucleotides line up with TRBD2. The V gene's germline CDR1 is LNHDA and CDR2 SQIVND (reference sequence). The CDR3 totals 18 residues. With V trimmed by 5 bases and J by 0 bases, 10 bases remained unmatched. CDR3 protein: CASSQGLAGARSYNEQFF. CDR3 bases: TGTGCCAGTAGTCAAGGGCTAGCGGGGGCCCGCTCCTACAATGAGCAGTTCTTC.

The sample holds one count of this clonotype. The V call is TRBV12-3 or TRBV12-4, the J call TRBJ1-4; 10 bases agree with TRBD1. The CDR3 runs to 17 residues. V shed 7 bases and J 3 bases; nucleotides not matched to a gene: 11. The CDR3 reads CASTLDRGLPANEKLFF. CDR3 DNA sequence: TGTGCCAGCACCCTCGACAGGGGGCTGCCGGCTAATGAAAAACTGTTTTTT.

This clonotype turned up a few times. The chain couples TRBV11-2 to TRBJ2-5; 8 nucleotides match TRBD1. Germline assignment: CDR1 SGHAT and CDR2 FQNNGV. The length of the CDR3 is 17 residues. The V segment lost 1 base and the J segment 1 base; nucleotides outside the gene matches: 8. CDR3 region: CASSLVPPGQAQETQYF. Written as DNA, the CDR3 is TGTGCCAGCAGCTTAGTGCCCCCGGGACAGGCCCAAGAGACCCAGTACTTC.

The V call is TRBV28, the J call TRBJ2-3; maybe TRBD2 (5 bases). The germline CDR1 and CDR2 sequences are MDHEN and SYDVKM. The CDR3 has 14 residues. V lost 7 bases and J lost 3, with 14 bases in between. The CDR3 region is CASTGSRETDTQYF. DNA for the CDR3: TGTGCCAGCACGGGGAGCCGAGAAACAGATACGCAGTATTTT.

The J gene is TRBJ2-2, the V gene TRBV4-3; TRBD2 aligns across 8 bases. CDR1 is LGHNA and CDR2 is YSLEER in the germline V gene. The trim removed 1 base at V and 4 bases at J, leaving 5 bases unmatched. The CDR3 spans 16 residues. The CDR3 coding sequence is TGCGCCAGCAGCCAAGCAACTAGCGGAACCACCGGGGAGCTGTTTTTT. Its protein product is CASSQATSGTTGELFF.

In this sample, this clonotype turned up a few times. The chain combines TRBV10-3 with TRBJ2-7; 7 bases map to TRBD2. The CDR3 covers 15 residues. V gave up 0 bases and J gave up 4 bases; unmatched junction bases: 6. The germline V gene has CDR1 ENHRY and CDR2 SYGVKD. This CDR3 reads CAISESGREGYEQYF. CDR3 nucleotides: TGTGCCATCAGTGAGTCAGGGAGGGAGGGGTACGAGCAGTACTTC.

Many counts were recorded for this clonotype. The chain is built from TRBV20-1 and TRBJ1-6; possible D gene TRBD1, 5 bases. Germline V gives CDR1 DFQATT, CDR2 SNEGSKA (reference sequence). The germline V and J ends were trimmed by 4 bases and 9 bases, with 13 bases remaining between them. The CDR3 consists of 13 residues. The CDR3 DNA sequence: TGCAGTGCTATCCGGACATTGGGTTCACCCCTCCACTTT. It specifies CSAIRTLGSPLHF.

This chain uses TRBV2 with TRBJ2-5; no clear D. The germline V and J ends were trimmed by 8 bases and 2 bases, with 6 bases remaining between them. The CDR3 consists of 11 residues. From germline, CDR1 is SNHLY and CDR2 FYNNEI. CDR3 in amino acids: CASFQQETQYF. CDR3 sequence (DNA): TGTGCCAGCTTTCAGCAAGAGACCCAGTACTTC.

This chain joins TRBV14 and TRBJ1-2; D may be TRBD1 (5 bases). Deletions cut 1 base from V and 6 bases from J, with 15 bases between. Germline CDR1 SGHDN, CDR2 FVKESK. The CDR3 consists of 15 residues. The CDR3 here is CASSQAGTSPHGYTF. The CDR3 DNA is TGTGCCAGCAGCCAAGCAGGGACCTCACCCCATGGCTACACCTTC.

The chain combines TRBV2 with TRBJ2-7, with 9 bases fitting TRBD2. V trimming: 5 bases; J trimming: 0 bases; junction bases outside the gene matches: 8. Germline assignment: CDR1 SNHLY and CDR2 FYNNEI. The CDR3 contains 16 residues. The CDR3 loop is CASSLGRSGSSYEQYF. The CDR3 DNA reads TGTGCCAGCAGTTTAGGGCGTAGCGGGAGCTCCTACGAGCAGTACTTC.

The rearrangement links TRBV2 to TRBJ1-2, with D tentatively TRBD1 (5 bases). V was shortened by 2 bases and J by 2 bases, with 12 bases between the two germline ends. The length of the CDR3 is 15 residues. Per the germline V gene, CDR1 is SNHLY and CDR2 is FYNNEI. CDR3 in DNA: TGTGCCAGCAGTGAATCCGGGACGGCGAACTATGGCTACACCTTC. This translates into CASSESGTANYGYTF.

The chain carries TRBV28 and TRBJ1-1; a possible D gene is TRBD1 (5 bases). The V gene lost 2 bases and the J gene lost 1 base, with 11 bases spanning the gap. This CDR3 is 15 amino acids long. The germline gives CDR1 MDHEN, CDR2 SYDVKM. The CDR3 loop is CASSLGAGQNTEAFF. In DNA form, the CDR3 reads TGTGCCAGCAGTTTAGGGGCAGGCCAGAACACTGAAGCTTTCTTT.